A single sample gave rise to the 24 T cell receptor beta chains below, sequenced in a study of shared clonotypes between healthy human individuals. TCRdb keeps only in-frame clones here, not all; method: immunoSEQ multiplex PCR. The sample carries millions of clones, just under 95% recorded once. The naive CD8 population came from CD45RO-negative cells selected for CCR7, without terminally differentiated effector memory CD45RA+ cells. Sequencing was carried out using naive CD8+ T cells sorted from blood. The receptors were gathered from a man aged 18 to 29 in good health.

This clone has only one observation. The gene calls are TRBV5-1 and TRBJ2-7, with a possible D match to TRBD1 (5 bases). This CDR3 has 14 amino acids. From germline, CDR1 is SGHRS and CDR2 YFSETQ. V lost 1 base to trimming and J lost 4 bases, with 12 bases between them. CDR3 residues: CASSLWGMEYEQYF. The CDR3 DNA sequence: TGCGCCAGCAGCTTGTGGGGCATGGAGTACGAGCAGTACTTC.

The chain recombines TRBV19 with TRBJ2-3; the match to TRBD2 covers 12 bases. The CDR3 has 17 residues. Germline V gene data show CDR1 as LNHDA and CDR2 as SQIVND (reference sequence). V lost 5 bases and J lost 4; bases outside the gene matches: 10. CDR3 amino acids: CASSVFWTSGTPDTQYF. CDR3 nucleotides: TGTGCCAGTAGTGTCTTCTGGACTAGCGGGACCCCAGATACGCAGTATTTT.

V is TRBV25-1 and J is TRBJ1-5; no firm D call. Between the trimmed V and J ends, which lost 2 bases and 6 bases, there was a span of 8 bases. Germline V gives CDR1 MGHDK, CDR2 SYGVNS. This CDR3 comprises 13 residues. This CDR3 reads CASSETDLQPQHF. The CDR3 DNA is TGTGCCAGCAGTGAAACGGATCTTCAGCCCCAGCATTTT.

This clone was observed a single time. The chain combines TRBV30 with TRBJ1-1; D is ambiguous. There are 16 residues in the CDR3. Trimming cost V 0 bases and J 0 bases, with 14 bases left between them. Germline CDR1 GTSNPN, CDR2 SVGIG (reference sequence). CDR3 loop: CAWSVPGRGMNTEAFF. As DNA, the CDR3 is TGTGCCTGGAGTGTACCCGGGCGCGGGATGAACACTGAAGCTTTCTTT.

The chain carries TRBV9 and TRBJ1-2, with 12 bases lining up with TRBD1. V was pared by 0 bases and J by 1 base, with 7 bases of the junction left unmatched. Germline loops: CDR1 SGDLS, CDR2 YYNGEE. This CDR3 has 18 amino acids. In DNA form, the CDR3 reads TGTGCCAGCAGCGTAGTTGGGACAGGGGGCTTGAGTAACTATGGCTACACCTTC. Its protein product is CASSVVGTGGLSNYGYTF. Drawing the rest from reference TRBV9 and TRBJ1-2, the complete variable domain is DSGVTQTPKHLITATGQRVTLRCSPRSGDLSVYWYQQSLDQGLQFLIQYYNGEERAKGNILERFSAQQFPDLHSELNLSSLELGDSALYFCASSVVGTGGLSNYGYTFGSGTRLTVV.

The chain links TRBV10-2 to TRBJ1-5; D gene uncertain. Germline V gene sequence: CDR1 WSHSY, CDR2 SAAADI. Deletions cut 5 bases from V and 2 bases from J, with 10 bases between. The CDR3 extends over 14 amino acids. The CDR3 sequence is CASSTLMGNQPQHF. In DNA form, the CDR3 reads TGCGCCAGCAGTACTCTTATGGGCAATCAGCCCCAGCATTTT.

This clone was counted once. The same CDR3 arises from other DNA sequences in this sample as well. This chain joins TRBV27 and TRBJ2-7; 8 nucleotides align to TRBD1. There are 15 residues in the CDR3. From germline, CDR1 is MNHEY and CDR2 SMNVEV (reference sequence). J lost 3 bases, V lost 5 bases, and 9 bases had no gene match. CDR3 amino acids: CASSLTGTGFYEQYF. The CDR3 coding sequence is TGTGCCAGCAGTCTAACCGGGACAGGATTCTACGAGCAGTACTTC.

The V gene is TRBV7-9, the J gene TRBJ2-2; 10 nucleotides align to TRBD2. V trimming: 4 bases; J trimming: 5 bases; junction bases outside the gene matches: 10. The CDR3 has 17 amino acids. Germline assignment: CDR1 SEHNR and CDR2 FQNEAQ (reference sequence). The CDR3 nucleotides are TGTGCCAGCAGCTCCCCCTCTAGCGGGAGTGGGACCGGGGAGCTGTTTTTT. This gives the protein CASSSPSSGSGTGELFF.

As regards this clone: In the same sample, other DNA sequences code for this CDR3. The rearrangement links TRBV19 to TRBJ2-7; 8 bases line up with TRBD2. The germline CDR1 and CDR2 sequences are LNHDA and SQIVND (reference sequence). The CDR3 extends over 13 amino acids. V dropped 3 bases and J dropped 3; count of bases not matched to a gene: 1. The CDR3: CASSMGLGYEQYF. CDR3 DNA: TGTGCCAGTAGTATGGGACTAGGCTACGAGCAGTACTTC.

The chain employs TRBV5-1 and TRBJ1-6; D is ambiguous. In germline, CDR1 is SGHRS, CDR2 YFSETQ. The CDR3 totals 16 residues. The V end lost 0 bases, the J end lost 4 bases, and 11 bases lay between the germline ends. In nucleotides, the CDR3 is TGCGCCAGCAGCTTGGGGACGGAACTATATAATTCACCCCTCCACTTT. This translates into CASSLGTELYNSPLHF. The whole variable domain, filled in from reference TRBV5-1 and TRBJ1-6, reads KAGVTQTPRYLIKTRGQQVTLSCSPISGHRSVSWYQQTPGQGLQFLFEYFSETQRNKGNFPGRFSGRQFSNSRSEMNVSTLELGDSALYLCASSLGTELYNSPLHFGNGTRLTVT.

The chain couples TRBV5-4 to TRBJ2-1; D might be TRBD1 (6 bases). CDR1 and CDR2 (germline): SGHNT, YYREEE (reference sequence). Between the trimmed V and J ends, which lost 0 bases and 10 bases, there was a span of 17 bases. The CDR3 spans 15 residues. CDR3 protein: CASSLGWGTGTEQFF. Here the CDR3 DNA reads TGTGCCAGCAGCTTGGGGTGGGGAACAGGGACAGAGCAGTTCTTC.

This clone occurred once. V is TRBV9 and J is TRBJ2-3, with D possibly TRBD2 on 6 matching bases. Germline V gene lookup returns CDR1 SGDLS and CDR2 YYNGEE. CDR3 length: 16 residues. The V and J ends lost 2 bases and 1 base respectively, with 14 bases between them. Here the CDR3 DNA reads TGTGCCAGCAGCGTCCTCTCCGGGAGAGGCACAGATACGCAGTATTTT. Encoded protein: CASSVLSGRGTDTQYF.

J is TRBJ2-7 and V is TRBV10-1; TRBD2 might be the D (5 bases). Germline values: CDR1 WNHNN, CDR2 SYGVQD (reference sequence). V was pared by 6 bases and J by 5 bases, with 17 bases between. The CDR3 is 14 residues long. The CDR3 DNA sequence: TGCGCCAGCAGCGCGACCTTAACCGGGGACGAGCAGTACTTC. Amino acid sequence: CASSATLTGDEQYF.

This clone came up once. The sample carries other DNA sequences with the same CDR3. The rearrangement links TRBV9 to TRBJ2-1, with D maybe TRBD1 (6 bases). Germline lookup yields CDR1 SGDLS and CDR2 YYNGEE. The CDR3 extends over 15 amino acids. The V and J ends lost 3 bases and 2 bases respectively, with 12 bases between them. The CDR3 DNA reads TGTGCCAGCAGCGCCTCAGGGGTTCCCTACAATGAGCAGTTCTTC. This translates into CASSASGVPYNEQFF.

The rearrangement links TRBV7-3 to TRBJ2-3, with 8 bases matching TRBD1. CDR1 is SGHTA, CDR2 FQGTGA, per germline. The V and J ends lost 3 bases and 5 bases, in that order; junction bases with no gene match: 7. This CDR3 is 15 amino acids long. The CDR3 is CASSLRGQGGDTQYF. The CDR3 DNA reads TGTGCCAGCAGCTTGCGCGGACAGGGTGGAGATACGCAGTATTTT. Together with reference TRBV7-3 and TRBJ2-3, the CDR3 gives the full variable domain: GAGVSQTPSNKVTEKGKYVELRCDPISGHTALYWYRQSLGQGPEFLIYFQGTGAADDSGLPNDRFFAVRPEGSVSTLKIQRTERGDSAVYLCASSLRGQGGDTQYFGPGTRLTVL.

The V call is TRBV5-6, the J call TRBJ1-2, with a tentative D call TRBD1 (5 bases). CDR3 length: 14 residues. Germline V gene data show CDR1 as SGHDT and CDR2 as YYEEEE. Trimming took 0 bases from V and 4 from J, leaving 10 bases between them. The DNA for the CDR3 is TGTGCCAGCAGCTTGGACGGGACGACCTATGGCTACACCTTC. Translated: CASSLDGTTYGYTF.

V gene TRBV4-2 combines with J gene TRBJ2-7, with D unclear. The CDR3 spans 13 residues. V was pared by 0 bases and J by 3 bases, with 6 bases between. Germline V lookup: CDR1 LGHNA, CDR2 YNFKEQ. The CDR3, as DNA: TGTGCCAGCAGCCAAGAAGAGAACTACGAGCAGTACTTC. Protein: CASSQEENYEQYF.

This rearrangement joins TRBV6-6 to TRBJ1-1; possibly TRBD1 for D (5 bases). This CDR3 contains 16 residues. Between the trimmed V and J ends, which lost 0 bases and 0 bases, there was a span of 11 bases. The germline V gene encodes CDR1 MNHNY and CDR2 SVGAGI (reference sequence). DNA for the CDR3: TGTGCCAGCAGTTACTCGGGCACGGACATGAACACTGAAGCTTTCTTT. This translates into CASSYSGTDMNTEAFF.

The chain has TRBV27 and TRBJ2-7; D is perhaps TRBD1 (6 bases). Germline CDR1 reads MNHEY; CDR2 reads SMNVEV (reference sequence). The germline V and J ends were trimmed by 5 bases and 1 base, with 15 bases remaining between them. The CDR3 runs to 15 residues. The CDR3 DNA follows: TGTGCCAGCAGTCCCTGGGACACGCATTCCTACGAGCAGTACTTC. It translates to CASSPWDTHSYEQYF.

This sequence joins TRBV2 and TRBJ1-1, with D perhaps TRBD1 (5 bases). Per germline, CDR1 SNHLY and CDR2 FYNNEI. Deletions cut 3 bases from V and 5 bases from J, with 10 bases between. This CDR3 is 13 amino acids long. The CDR3, as DNA: TGTGCCAGCAGTGACATCAAGGGGACTGAAGCTTTCTTT. Translated: CASSDIKGTEAFF. The whole variable domain, filled in from reference TRBV2 and TRBJ1-1, reads EPEVTQTPSHQVTQMGQEVILRCVPISNHLYFYWYRQILGQKVEFLVSFYNNEISEKSEIFDDQFSVERPDGSNFTLKIRSTKLEDSAMYFCASSDIKGTEAFFGQGTRLTVV.

In DNA, the CDR3 is TGCAGCGCAATGACAGGCGAGGTTGGTTTGTGGGGGCACAATGAGCAGTTCTTC. Its protein product is CSAMTGEVGLWGHNEQFF. The chain employs TRBV29-1 and TRBJ2-1, with D possibly TRBD1 on 6 matching bases. CDR1 is SQVTM and CDR2 is ANQGSEA in the germline V gene. The CDR3 contains 18 residues. Trimming removed 7 bases from V and 5 bases from J, with 30 bases in between.

The chain employs TRBV30 and TRBJ1-2; the match to TRBD1 covers 9 bases. Germline V gene sequence: CDR1 GTSNPN, CDR2 SVGIG (reference sequence). Losses at the gene ends were 5 bases for V and 4 bases for J; bases not matched to a gene: 2. The length of the CDR3 is 12 residues. The CDR3 spells CAWGQGTYGYTF. CDR3 DNA sequence: TGTGCCTGGGGACAGGGGACCTATGGCTACACCTTC.

The genes are TRBV7-9 and TRBJ2-1, with TRBD2 identical over 11 bases. The CDR3 length is 19 residues. Germline CDR1 SEHNR, CDR2 FQNEAQ (reference sequence). The junction had 16 bases not matched to a gene; V was cut back by 9 bases and J by 0 bases. CDR3 sequence reads: CARNLLAGGAPGSYNEQFF. The DNA of the CDR3 is TGTGCCAGGAACCTTTTAGCGGGAGGGGCCCCTGGCTCCTACAATGAGCAGTTCTTC. Supplemented by reference TRBV7-9 and TRBJ2-1, the full variable domain reads DTGVSQNPRHKITKRGQNVTFRCDPISEHNRLYWYRQTLGQGPEFLTYFQNEAQLEKSRLLSDRFSAERPKGSFSTLEIQRTEQGDSAMYLCARNLLAGGAPGSYNEQFFGPGTRLTVL.

CDR3 in amino acids: CASSLYAGPSNQPQHF. The CDR3, as DNA: TGCGCCAGCAGCCTTTACGCGGGGCCTAGCAATCAGCCCCAGCATTTT. This chain connects TRBV4-1 to TRBJ1-5, with a possible D match to TRBD1 (5 bases). CDR1 and CDR2 (germline): MGHRA, YSYEKL. CDR3 length: 16 residues. V lost 4 bases to trimming and J lost 0 bases, with 13 bases between them.